The clone carrying this TCR beta chain was recorded many times. The antigen is not known. This specimen belongs to a study of neurological immune-mediated disorders. Germline values: CDR1 SGHTA, CDR2 FQGNSA. This CDR3 spans 13 amino acids. The V gene lost 5 bases and the J gene lost 1 base, with 7 bases spanning the gap. Notes on the study in general: None of the CDR3 amino acid sequences of expanded clones recurred across subjects, suggesting private repertoires in all groups.

TCRdb analysed the 5' RACE reads with MiXCR anew, one entry per CDR3 protein. The sample carries approximately 82,000 distinct CDR3 sequences, roughly 13% recorded once. Time point of the sample: longitudinal time-point 2. A total of 2 million PBMCs stored at -80 degrees C provided the unsorted libraries. Specimen: PBMCs. This chain joins TRBV7-2 and TRBJ2-3; D uncertain. The sequence came from a female donor with HTLV-1-associated myelopathy (HAM/TSP). CDR3 nucleotide sequence: TGTGCCAGCAGCCGTCCTCGCACAGATACGCAGTATTTT. Its translation: CASSRPRTDTQYF. Full variable domain (remainder filled in from reference TRBV7-2 and TRBJ2-3): GAGVSQSPSNKVTEKGKDVELRCDPISGHTALYWYRQSLGQGLEFLIYFQGNSAPDKSGLPSDRFSAERTGGSVSTLTIQRTQQEDSAVYLCASSRPRTDTQYFGPGTRLTVL.